Following are 12 T cell receptor beta chains from one sample sequenced in a study of blood T cell repertoires in COVID-19. Generated by immunoSEQ multiplex PCR, the TCRdb table keeps only in-frame clones and is missing some. The sample has around 120,000 clones, 79% seen once. The sequenced sample consisted of peripheral blood. Source of these receptors: a woman of 80 years or more with acute or convalescent COVID-19.

V is TRBV9 and J is TRBJ2-1; TRBD2 might be the D (5 bases). With 4 bases removed from V and 0 bases from J, the gap between germline ends came to 14 bases. Germline loops: CDR1 SGDLS, CDR2 YYNGEE. The CDR3 length is 16 residues. This CDR3 reads CASSPSSWSSYNEQFF. The CDR3 nucleotides read TGTGCCAGCAGCCCATCTAGCTGGAGCTCCTACAATGAGCAGTTCTTC.

The chain carries TRBV19 and TRBJ1-2, with 8 bases fitting TRBD1. J gave up 0 bases and V 6 bases, and 9 bases lay outside the gene matches. The CDR3 is 16 amino acids. Germline loops: CDR1 LNHDA, CDR2 SQIVND (reference sequence). The CDR3 is CASRDPGQGSNYGYTF. The CDR3 DNA reads TGTGCCAGTAGGGACCCAGGACAGGGCTCTAACTATGGCTACACCTTC.

As to this clone: A read error may produce the germline difference seen at one junction end. This chain uses TRBV19 with TRBJ2-1; TRBD1 matches 10 bases. CDR1 is LNHDA and CDR2 is SQIVND in the germline V gene (reference sequence). The CDR3 is 15 amino acids. CDR3 nucleotide sequence: TGTGCCAGTAGTCTAGACGCCGGGACAGGGGACGAGCAGTTCTTC. This codes for CASSLDAGTGDEQFF.

This clone has a single count. The chain is built from TRBV4-1 and TRBJ1-5; no clear D gene. V gave up 3 bases and J gave up 10 bases, with 13 bases separating them. The germline V gene has CDR1 MGHRA and CDR2 YSYEKL. The CDR3 consists of 13 residues. Here the CDR3 DNA reads TGCGCCAGCAGCCAGCTACCTGGTCAACCCCAGCATTTT. This encodes CASSQLPGQPQHF.

V usage is TRBV7-9 and J usage is TRBJ2-3, with TRBD2 as a possible D gene (6 bases). This CDR3 is built from 14 residues. Between the trimmed V and J ends, which lost 4 bases and 3 bases, there was a span of 11 bases. Germline V gives CDR1 SEHNR, CDR2 FQNEAQ (reference sequence). CDR3 nucleotides: TGTGCCAGCAGCTCCCGGGAGAGGACAGATACGCAGTATTTT. Translation: CASSSRERTDTQYF.

The chain couples TRBV2 to TRBJ1-4; tentatively, D is TRBD1 (6 bases). The germline V gene encodes CDR1 SNHLY and CDR2 FYNNEI. V lost 2 bases and J lost 5, with 12 bases in between. This CDR3 spans 15 amino acids. The CDR3 bases are TGTGCCAGCAGTGAAAATCGGGGGGGCAATGAAAAACTGTTTTTT. Its protein is CASSENRGGNEKLFF.

This chain links TRBV7-6 with TRBJ1-1; the D gene is possibly TRBD1 (6 bases). The CDR3 consists of 17 residues. Trimming took off 5 bases at V and 5 bases at J, with 24 bases between the two ends. Germline V lookup: CDR1 SGHVS, CDR2 FNYEAQ. CDR3 residues: CASSPLPGVSVLTEAFF. DNA for the CDR3: TGTGCCAGCAGCCCTCTCCCAGGGGTTAGTGTGTTGACTGAAGCTTTCTTT.

The CDR3 nucleotides read TGCGCCAGCAGGGGGGGCGGGAGCTCCTACAATGAGCAGTTCTTC. Protein sequence: CASRGGGSSYNEQFF. This chain connects TRBV5-1 to TRBJ2-1; maybe TRBD2 (7 bases). The CDR3 covers 15 residues. CDR1 is SGHRS and CDR2 is YFSETQ in the germline V gene. V lost 5 bases, J lost 0 bases, and 12 bases lay in between.

The chain recombines TRBV2 with TRBJ1-3; 7 bases fit TRBD1. The germline gives CDR1 SNHLY, CDR2 FYNNEI. The junction had 11 bases not matched to a gene; V was cut back by 3 bases and J by 3 bases. The CDR3 extends over 17 amino acids. CDR3 loop: CASSEGRGIGSGNTIYF. The CDR3 coding sequence is TGTGCCAGCAGTGAGGGCAGGGGGATCGGTAGTGGAAACACCATATATTTT.

This clone was detected a few times. The chain is built from TRBV29-1 and TRBJ1-1; tentative D call: TRBD1 (6 bases). Germline V gene data show CDR1 as SQVTM and CDR2 as ANQGSEA. This CDR3 is built from 14 residues. V lost 5 bases to trimming and J lost 4 bases, with 17 bases between them. This chain's CDR3 is CSVQKTGQLTEAFF. The CDR3, as DNA: TGCAGCGTTCAAAAGACTGGACAGCTCACTGAAGCTTTCTTT. The full variable domain, rest sourced from reference TRBV29-1 and TRBJ1-1, is SAVISQKPSRDICQRGTSLTIQCQVDSQVTMMFWYRQQPGQSLTLIATANQGSEATYESGFVIDKFPISRPNLTFSTLTVSNMSPEDSSIYLCSVQKTGQLTEAFFGQGTRLTVV.

This chain uses TRBV7-2 with TRBJ1-2, with 10 nucleotides matching TRBD1. Germline lookup yields CDR1 SGHTA and CDR2 FQGNSA. The trim removed 3 bases at V and 7 bases at J, leaving 8 bases unmatched. The length of the CDR3 is 15 residues. The DNA for the CDR3 is TGTGCCAGCAGCTTCCAAGGACAGGGGGGATCTGGCTACACCTTC. Its protein is CASSFQGQGGSGYTF.

This clone was counted between two and nine times. The gene calls are TRBV11-2 and TRBJ2-5, with TRBD1 matching 10 bases. The CDR3 has 15 residues. Germline V gene data show CDR1 as SGHAT and CDR2 as FQNNGV. Trimming took 5 bases from V and 4 from J; bases not matched to a gene: 7. The CDR3: CASSPDRGRRETQYF. The CDR3, as DNA: TGTGCCAGCAGCCCAGACAGGGGGCGGAGAGAGACCCAGTACTTC. The entire variable domain, with the rest obtained from reference TRBV11-2 and TRBJ2-5, is as follows: EAGVAQSPRYKIIEKRQSVAFWCNPISGHATLYWYQQILGQGPKLLIQFQNNGVVDDSQLPKDRFSAERLKGVDSTLKIQPAKLEDSAVYLCASSPDRGRRETQYFGPGTRLLVL.